This note documents a single T cell receptor (beta chain) sequence. What it binds is not known. This CDR3 contains 14 residues. Per germline, CDR1 KGHSH and CDR2 LQKENI. Trimming at V came to 0 bases and at J to 7 bases, leaving 2 bases not matched to a gene. The data derive from a study of T cell responses to AZD1222 COVID-19 vaccine. Study results and caveats: Repertoire sampling happened only post peak T cell response.

Assay used: immunoSEQ multiplex PCR; TCRdb lists only in-frame clones, some missing. The sample records some 170,000 clones, about 91% being singletons. The V gene is TRBV18, the J gene TRBJ2-7, with 11 nucleotides matching TRBD2. The receptor comes from an adult who received the AZD1222 COVID-19 vaccine. Sequenced here: peripheral blood, sampled 28 days after the second AZD1222 dose. The chain's CDR3 is CASSPPSGGDEQYF. DNA of the CDR3: TGTGCCAGCTCACCACCTAGCGGGGGGGATGAGCAGTACTTC.